This TCR beta chain was captured by sequencing in a study of shared T cell receptors in the human thymus. The ends lost 1 base at V and 0 bases at J; junction bases unmatched: 5. Germline CDR1 and CDR2: MDHEN and SYDVKM. This CDR3 spans 17 amino acids. Libraries were prepared by immunoSEQ multiplex PCR; TCRdb keeps only in-frame clonotypes and omits some of them. In the table there are about 660,000 clones, 87% of which are singletons. The sample was also linked to a second study, of human thymus T cells. This second study notes: The donor group consisted of healthy Finnish infants who were having corrective surgery for congenital heart defects. Corrective heart surgery yielded the resections from which the thymus tissue came. Apparent skewing of V and J gene usage characterized both thymic and blood repertoires. Thymic repertoires of unrelated individuals were reported in related research to overlap highly.

This rearrangement joins TRBV28 to TRBJ2-3; 9 bases match TRBD2. The TCR sequence derives from a boy under two years old with a congenital heart defect. Specimen: thymocytes. The CDR3 sequence is CASSLLDLAGSTDTQYF. As DNA, the CDR3 is TGTGCCAGCAGTTTATTAGATCTAGCGGGGAGCACAGATACGCAGTATTTT.